The sequence of this T cell receptor (beta chain) was determined in a study of T cell responses to AZD1222 COVID-19 vaccine. Here immunoSEQ multiplex PCR was the method, and the copy in TCRdb shows in-frame clones only, minus some. The data show roughly 120,000 clones, approximately 85% seen once. Points on this clone: The antigen remains unidentified.

General study findings and limits: The donors showed a predominance of white British ancestry and of females, with possible underestimation of clonal diversity. Nearly half of unique spike-specific TCRs reportedly avoided B.1.351 and B.1.1.7 mutated regions.

The sequencing here drew on peripheral blood, taken on day 0 of AZD1222 vaccination. This receptor was taken from an adult in good health.

The CDR3 here is CASSLLTGREAFF. The CDR3 DNA follows: TGTGCCAGCAGCTTGTTGACGGGACGGGAAGCTTTCTTT. The chain is built from TRBV5-4 and TRBJ1-1; perhaps TRBD1 as D (5 bases). The CDR3 totals 13 residues. The germline V gene encodes CDR1 SGHNT and CDR2 YYREEE (reference sequence). V lost 1 base to trimming and J lost 8 bases, with 12 bases between them.